This T cell receptor beta chain was retrieved from a study of T cell responses to AZD1222 COVID-19 vaccine. This CDR3 region has 18 residues. CDR1 and CDR2 (germline): SGHTA, FQGNSA. Unmatched junction bases numbered 17, after V lost 2 bases and J lost 6 bases. Libraries were prepared by immunoSEQ multiplex PCR; TCRdb keeps only in-frame clonotypes and omits some of them. The sample has some 120,000 clones, around 94% seen once. Sequencing used peripheral blood, obtained on day 0 of AZD1222 vaccination. The rearrangement uses TRBV7-2 and TRBJ1-1; 8 nucleotides match TRBD1. The receptor comes from an adult in good health. CDR3 sequence (DNA): TGTGCCAGCAGCTTATCCCTACGGACAGGGTCCACCGGCGCTGAAGCTTTCTTT. Protein: CASSLSLRTGSTGAEAFF.